What follows are 13 T cell receptor beta chains derived from one specimen sequenced in a study of blood T cell repertoires in COVID-19. Profiling relied on immunoSEQ multiplex PCR, and the TCRdb table lists in-frame clones only, not all of them. Here the sample spans around 200,000 clones, about 90% being singletons. The sequencing input was peripheral blood. All receptors come from a man between 65 and 85 years old with active or convalescent COVID-19.

The table lists this clone with many counts. The chain couples TRBV9 to TRBJ2-7; 8 bases fit TRBD2. Germline CDR1 SGDLS, CDR2 YYNGEE. The CDR3 runs to 14 residues. V lost 2 bases to trimming and J lost 7 bases; unmatched junction nucleotides: 8. The CDR3 DNA is TGTGCCAGCAGCGTGCCGGGAGGGGTTGAGGAGCAGTACTTC. This gives the protein CASSVPGGVEEQYF.

The chain couples TRBV6-2 or TRBV6-3 to TRBJ2-7; 8 bases are a match to TRBD1. Germline CDR1 reads MNHEY; CDR2 reads SVGEGT. This CDR3 comprises 15 residues. Trimming took 4 bases from V and 0 from J; bases not matched to a gene: 5. CDR3 in DNA: TGTGCCAGCAGTTTTCCAGGGGGCTTCTCCTACGAGCAGTACTTC. This sequence encodes CASSFPGGFSYEQYF.

The chain uses TRBV6-2 or TRBV6-3 and TRBJ2-1; 9 bases fit TRBD2. The CDR3 contains 21 residues. The germline CDR1 and CDR2 sequences are MNHEY and SVGEGT. Unmatched junction bases numbered 27, after V lost 6 bases and J lost 6 bases. CDR3 in DNA: TGTGCCAGCAGCCGCTTGGCGGGGCCCCAGCCTTTGCTAGCGGGGTTCAATGAGCAGTTCTTC. It translates to CASSRLAGPQPLLAGFNEQFF.

This chain links TRBV19 with TRBJ1-2, with 10 bases that match TRBD1. The junction had 18 bases not matched to a gene; V was cut back by 7 bases and J by 4 bases. This CDR3 contains 18 residues. CDR1 and CDR2 from the germline V gene are LNHDA and SQIVND (reference sequence). The CDR3 nucleotides are TGTGCCAGTATTCTACTCCGGGACAGGGGAGGGCTTGTCTATGGCTACACCTTC. Translated, it gives CASILLRDRGGLVYGYTF.

The chain links TRBV2 to TRBJ1-4; D is undetermined. Germline CDR1 and CDR2: SNHLY and FYNNEI. Trimming stripped 4 bases from V and 2 bases from J, with 8 bases between. This CDR3 comprises 14 residues. CDR3 nucleotides: TGTGCCAGCAGTGGAGGGCGGACTAATGAAAAACTGTTTTTT. It translates to CASSGGRTNEKLFF.

This chain links TRBV24-1 with TRBJ1-2; 8 bases line up with TRBD1. V dropped 6 bases and J dropped 5; count of bases not matched to a gene: 4. The CDR3 has 13 residues. In germline, CDR1 is KGHDR, CDR2 SFDVKD. The DNA for the CDR3 is TGTGCCACCAGTACCAGGACAGGGTATGGCTACACCTTC. It is translated as CATSTRTGYGYTF.

This sequence joins TRBV5-4 and TRBJ1-1; 8 bases map to TRBD1. J lost 6 bases, V lost 3 bases, and 7 bases had no gene match. The germline V gene has CDR1 SGHNT and CDR2 YYREEE (reference sequence). This CDR3 contains 14 residues. CDR3 protein: CASSSWDRSSEAFF. CDR3 in DNA: TGTGCCAGCAGCTCCTGGGACAGGTCGTCTGAAGCTTTCTTT.

This clone has only one observation. This rearrangement joins TRBV7-2 to TRBJ2-3; 8 bases match TRBD2. V shed 5 bases, J shed 5 bases, and the junction held 6 bases outside the gene matches. CDR1 and CDR2 from the germline V gene are SGHTA and FQGNSA. The CDR3 contains 14 residues. The DNA for the CDR3 is TGTGCCAGCAGCCAGCGGGGGCCGTTAGATACGCAGTATTTT. Translation gives CASSQRGPLDTQYF.

This chain connects TRBV5-1 to TRBJ2-7, with 7 nucleotides matching TRBD2. CDR3 size: 14 residues. In germline, CDR1 is SGHRS, CDR2 YFSETQ. V shed 9 bases, J shed 0 bases, and the junction held 9 bases outside the gene matches. In DNA form, the CDR3 reads TGCGCCACCTCAAGGCGGGGGAGCTCCTACGAGCAGTACTTC. Translating it yields CATSRRGSSYEQYF.

This clone was seen just once. The V and J genes are TRBV21-1 and TRBJ2-4; no DNA check was done on the table's D call, TRBD1. TRBV21-1 is flagged as a pseudogene. The CDR3 contains 23 residues. For the CDR3, the DNA is TGTGCCAGCAGCCGCAGCCGGGACAGGGGGCTCTTGAGGGGACGACTAGCCAAAAACATTCAGTACTTC. Amino acids: CASSRSRDRGLLRGRLAKNIQYF.

The V and J genes are TRBV10-3 and TRBJ2-7; 10 bases fit TRBD1. Germline CDR1 and CDR2: ENHRY and SYGVKD. The CDR3 is 16 amino acids. V lost 0 bases and J lost 0; bases outside the gene matches: 2. CDR3 residues: CAISESGQGGSYEQYF. The CDR3 DNA is TGTGCCATCAGTGAGTCTGGACAGGGGGGCTCCTACGAGCAGTACTTC.

The genes are TRBV3-1 (or the pseudogene TRBV3-2) and TRBJ1-1; 8 positions match TRBD1. The V gene's germline CDR1 is LGHDT and CDR2 YNNKEL (reference sequence). The CDR3 loop spans 17 amino acids. V trimming: 4 bases; J trimming: 5 bases; junction bases outside the gene matches: 15. CDR3 region: CASSPRTGLRVRTEAFF. The DNA of the CDR3 is TGTGCCAGCAGCCCTAGGACAGGGTTACGGGTTAGGACTGAAGCTTTCTTT.

V usage is TRBV7-9 and J usage is TRBJ1-5; the D is unclear. This CDR3 has 14 amino acids. Trimming shortened V by 1 base and J by 3 bases, and 7 bases separated the two germline ends. CDR1 and CDR2 (germline): SEHNR, FQNEAQ (reference sequence). The CDR3 is CASSLVQDNQPQHF. The CDR3 DNA reads as TGTGCCAGCAGCTTAGTGCAGGACAATCAGCCCCAGCATTTT.